This is a list of T cell receptor beta chains from one sample in a study of beta chain features in type 1 diabetes. Clones were sequenced by immunoSEQ multiplex PCR, and TCRdb holds only the in-frame ones, with some missing. This table holds over 200,000 clones, under 13% found once. Material: naive CD4+ T cells from blood. The receptors were sampled from a man younger than 40 with type 1 diabetes. Both conserved end residues are part of each CDR3.

cdr3_aa: CASSGQGYGYTF; v_call: TRBV2; j_call: TRBJ1-2
cdr3_aa: CASSLLASYNEQFF; v_call: TRBV7-9; j_call: TRBJ2-1
cdr3_aa: CASSPAGQPYEQYF; v_call: TRBV18; j_call: TRBJ2-7
cdr3_aa: CASSDGENTEAFF; v_call: TRBV18; j_call: TRBJ1-1
cdr3_aa: CASSLVLAGNEQFF; v_call: TRBV5-1; j_call: TRBJ2-1
cdr3_aa: CASSSGLAGNTDTQYF; v_call: TRBV7-2; j_call: TRBJ2-3
cdr3_aa: CSARRDYEQYF; v_call: TRBV20-1; j_call: TRBJ2-7
cdr3_aa: CASSYSTLGGNSPLHF; v_call: TRBV6-5; j_call: TRBJ1-6
cdr3_aa: CASRPGTGGYEQYF; v_call: TRBV28; j_call: TRBJ2-7
cdr3_aa: CASSSTTGAPSGYTF; v_call: TRBV18; j_call: TRBJ1-2
cdr3_aa: CAAGDFDTDTQYF; v_call: TRBV4-3; j_call: TRBJ2-3
cdr3_aa: CSLGQAYEQYF; v_call: TRBV20-1; j_call: TRBJ2-7
cdr3_aa: CASSLGNSYEQYF; v_call: TRBV7-2; j_call: TRBJ2-7
cdr3_aa: CAISEFTGFGTDTQYF; v_call: TRBV10-3; j_call: TRBJ2-3
cdr3_aa: CASSQETGSTEAFF; v_call: TRBV4-3; j_call: TRBJ1-1
cdr3_aa: CASSVSPASNQPQHF; v_call: TRBV9; j_call: TRBJ1-5
cdr3_aa: CASSDGLTGETQYF; v_call: TRBV2; j_call: TRBJ2-5
cdr3_aa: CAWGASGDEQFF; v_call: TRBV30; j_call: TRBJ2-1
cdr3_aa: CASSEQGKSPLHF; v_call: TRBV2; j_call: TRBJ1-6
cdr3_aa: CASTDRGLVSGELFF; v_call: TRBV5-1; j_call: TRBJ2-2
cdr3_aa: CASSLVGVTDTQYF; v_call: TRBV28; j_call: TRBJ2-3
cdr3_aa: CASSQGGQRGYEQYF; v_call: TRBV4-3; j_call: TRBJ2-7
cdr3_aa: CASSLGLAGSSAYF; v_call: TRBV11-2; j_call: TRBJ2-3
cdr3_aa: CASSYGPNTEAFF; v_call: TRBV6-5; j_call: TRBJ1-1
cdr3_aa: CATRQGNEKLFF; v_call: TRBV2; j_call: TRBJ1-4
cdr3_aa: CASSEDGGQDSYYNSPLHF; v_call: TRBV2; j_call: TRBJ1-6
cdr3_aa: CASSDRGGYTF; v_call: TRBV6-1; j_call: TRBJ1-2
cdr3_aa: CASSARLAGENIQYF; v_call: TRBV19; j_call: TRBJ2-4
cdr3_aa: CASSQTGTYGYTF; v_call: TRBV4-2; j_call: TRBJ1-2
cdr3_aa: CASSLRLGANYGYTF; v_call: TRBV7-2; j_call: TRBJ1-2
cdr3_aa: CASSQQGAARGGYTF; v_call: TRBV7-9; j_call: TRBJ1-2